The clone carrying this T cell receptor (beta chain) turned up a few times. Covering alpha and beta chains, TRAV- and TRBV-specific primers were used for the first-strand cDNA. PCR amplification of the TCRs was performed with Phusion for 20 to 25 PCR cycles, and it relied on a constant-region primer together with a V-primer adapter. TCRdb fed the reads into MiXCR, producing one record per CDR3 protein. Seen here are some 100,000 distinct CDR3 sequences, roughly 19% observed once, and the top ten hold around 13%. Noted time point: after trial treatment. The treatment denotes: LDRT plus nivolumab, ipilimumab, low-dose cyclophosphamide and aspirin (RACIN trial). Every donor was treated with nivolumab, ipilimumab, aspirin, low-dose cyclophosphamide and also low-dose radiotherapy. These data are taken from a study of low-dose radiotherapy and immunotherapy resistance in tumors. The overall study: Participants in Cohort 2 were given 1 Gy per fraction every two weeks, for 13 Gy over 26 weeks. Patients were on oral aspirin 300 mg taken daily for four cycles from cycle 1 day 1.

The input for sequencing was PBMCs, taken after low-dose radiotherapy plus immunotherapy. The sequence was obtained from a female donor with ovarian cancer.

CDR3 in DNA: TGCGCCAGCAGCCGAGACAACGGGGGCTCCGGGGAGCTGTTTTTT. This codes for CASSRDNGGSGELFF. The gene calls are TRBV5-1 and TRBJ2-2, with D perhaps assigned TRBD1 or TRBD2 (6 bases each). V gave up 4 bases and J gave up 6 bases, with 16 bases separating them. CDR3 size: 15 residues. Looked up from germline, CDR1 is SGHRS and CDR2 is YFSETQ.